This T cell receptor (beta chain) was recovered during a study of T cell responses to AZD1222 COVID-19 vaccine. Study-level results: Once two AZD1222 doses were given, Spike-specific TCR breadth and depth went up. With dominance at 160-218 and 743-854, vaccine-associated CD4 TCRs spanned spike. Just a handful of AZD1222 recipients were seropositive at baseline. Repertoires were collected only later (after the peak T cell response had occurred).

V was clipped by 4 bases and J by 5 bases, with 17 bases between them. This CDR3 has 15 amino acids. The germline V gene encodes CDR1 MDHEN and CDR2 SYDVKM. Of note for this clone: Its antigen is not known.

Profiled with immunoSEQ multiplex PCR; TCRdb holds only in-frame clones, not every one. The sample lists 90,000 to 150,000 clones; approximately 86% were seen once. The sequences come from peripheral blood, collected 28 days after the second AZD1222 dose. This sequence joins TRBV28 and TRBJ1-2; D ambiguous. The clonotype originates from an adult who received the AZD1222 COVID-19 vaccine. The CDR3 loop is CASSSHPLPLYGYTF. The CDR3 region has the DNA TGTGCCAGCAGTTCACACCCCCTTCCCCTGTATGGCTACACCTTC.